This T cell receptor (beta chain) was sequenced for a study of cytotoxic CD8 clonotypes in ibrutinib-treated CLL. Some clones are missing from TCRdb's copy, which holds only in-frame ones; the method was immunoSEQ multiplex PCR. The sample includes 250,000 to 350,000 clones, about 72% of them seen just once. CDR1 and CDR2 (germline): SGHDN, FVKESK. The CDR3 extends over 13 amino acids. V was clipped by 4 bases and J by 4 bases, with 8 bases between them. General observations from the study: For progressing versus sustained-remission patients, sampling times were not the same.

Note on this clone: Its specificity is unknown.

The receptor comes from a human donor with chronic lymphocytic leukemia. The V and J genes are TRBV14 and TRBJ2-1; D ambiguous. This material consisted of PBMCs, taken at disease progression, from a patient treated with ibrutinib. This chain's CDR3 is CASSPESYNEQFF. In DNA form, the CDR3 reads TGTGCCAGCAGCCCTGAATCTTACAATGAGCAGTTCTTC.